This T cell receptor (beta chain) was sequenced for a study of graft-versus-host responses after intestinal transplantation. Whole-study context: Recipients uniformly received anti-thymocyte globulin induction, followed by tacrolimus and steroids for approximately 3 years.

The V gene's germline CDR1 is SEHNR and CDR2 FQNEAQ (reference sequence). Trimming took off 4 bases at V and 1 base at J, with 7 bases between the two ends. The CDR3 sequence is 13 residues long. Only in-frame clones appear in the TCRdb table, and some are missing; sequencing was by immunoSEQ multiplex PCR. The sample comprises tens of thousands of clones, about 94% of which are singletons, and roughly 0.53% rests with the top ten. In the case of this clone: Its antigen is as yet unknown.

Study conclusions and caveats: Graft-donor T cell macrochimerism coincided with high graft-versus-host to host-versus-graft clonal ratios in allografts. Detected in recipient marrow were GvH clones, some of which were first observed in ileum or blood. There was an association between peak levels of circulating GvH clones and early post-transplant HvG declines.

The sequences come from unstimulated CD8+ T cells sorted from spleen or lymph node cells, collected before intestinal transplant. The rearrangement joins TRBV7-9 to TRBJ1-1; the D is unclear. This sequence was found in a human donor who received an intestinal transplant. The CDR3 coding sequence is TGTGCCAGCAGCTCCCTTCAGAACACTGAAGCTTTCTTT. Amino acids: CASSSLQNTEAFF.